The 3 T cell receptor beta chains below come from one sample, sequenced in a study of cytomegalovirus exposure and HLA in healthy donors. In the PCR, 60 Vbeta and 13 Jbeta primers were used. Assay used: immunoSEQ multiplex PCR; TCRdb lists only in-frame clones, some missing. The table lists about 78,000 clones, around 80% of them singletons. Sequencing was performed on PBMCs. The receptors come from a male donor in good health and CMV-seronegative.

The chain is built from TRBV29-1 and TRBJ1-2; tentatively, D is TRBD1 (5 bases). V lost 5 bases to trimming and J lost 11 bases, with 15 bases between them. Germline V gives CDR1 SQVTM, CDR2 ANQGSEA. CDR3 length: 11 residues. The CDR3 protein is CSVHMDIGYTF. Written as DNA, the CDR3 is TGCAGCGTTCATATGGACATTGGTTACACCTTC.

V is TRBV7-8 and J is TRBJ1-2; D is ambiguous. There are 12 residues in the CDR3. Trimming removed 0 bases from V and 11 bases from J, with 10 bases in between. The germline V gene has CDR1 SGHVS and CDR2 FQNEAQ. The CDR3 sequence: CASSLAAGSYTF. The CDR3 DNA follows: TGTGCCAGCAGCTTAGCGGCAGGTTCTTACACCTTC.

This chain links TRBV19 with TRBJ2-3; TRBD2 matches 14 bases. In germline, CDR1 is LNHDA, CDR2 SQIVND (reference sequence). With V trimmed by 5 bases and J by 0 bases, 7 bases remained unmatched. The CDR3 is 18 residues long. The CDR3 nucleotides read TGTGCCAGTAGTCCAGGACTAGCGGGAGGACCTAGCACAGATACGCAGTATTTT. Translating it yields CASSPGLAGGPSTDTQYF.